These T cell receptor beta chains were read from a single sample in a study of CD8 T cells in ankylosing spondylitis. Via MiXCR, TCRdb re-called the 5' RACE reads, giving one row per CDR3 protein. Here the sample spans approximately 250,000 distinct CDR3 sequences, roughly 32% being singletons. Sequenced input: blood, either unsorted or a sorted T cell fraction (not recorded which). These receptors were collected from a male donor with ankylosing spondylitis or in good health (not recorded which). Each CDR3 is given with its conserved first and last residue. The D gene is left open where the match is weak. Some rows mark clone size as missing; the rest say once, few, many or name a class of expanded clone.

clone size	V gene	D gene	J gene	CDR3 DNA	CDR3 protein
few	TRBV27	TRBD1	TRBJ1-2	TGTGCCAGCAGTCGGGAGGGGGCGAGCTATGGCTACACCTTC	CASSREGASYGYTF
few	TRBV27	TRBD2	TRBJ2-1	TGTGCCAGCAGTTTAAGCCTAGCGGGGACACGCTACAATGAGCAGTTCTTC	CASSLSLAGTRYNEQFF
-	TRBV28	-	TRBJ2-7	TGTGCCGGGGCGGACAGATACGAGCAGTACTTC	CAGADRYEQYF
-	TRBV5-1	TRBD1	TRBJ1-4	TGCGCCAGCAGCTTGTCCGGGACAGTAAATGAAAAACTGTTTTTT	CASSLSGTVNEKLFF
-	TRBV28	TRBD2	TRBJ2-3	TGTGCCAGCAGTCCCTTACGAGCGGGGGTTGGGCATACGCAGTATTTT	CASSPLRAGVGHTQYF
-	TRBV7-2	TRBD2	TRBJ2-2	TGTGCCAGCAGCTGGACTAGCGGGGGGGCCGGGGAGCTGTTTTTT	CASSWTSGGAGELFF
once	TRBV5-1	TRBD2	TRBJ2-5	TGCGCCAGCAGCAGCGGACTAGACGGAGAGACCCAGTACTTC	CASSSGLDGETQYF
-	TRBV7-8	TRBD1	TRBJ2-2	TGTGCCAGCACACTTGGGGACAGGAGCACCGGGGAGCTGTTTTTT	CASTLGDRSTGELFF
few	TRBV20-1	-	TRBJ2-7	TGCAGTGCTAGAGCCTTGGCAGGTACCTCCTACGAGCAGTACTTC	CSARALAGTSYEQYF
-	TRBV19	-	TRBJ2-2	TGTGCCAGTAGTATGGAGGGAGGCCCGGGGGGCGGAAACACCGGGGAGCTGTTTTTT	CASSMEGGPGGGNTGELFF
-	TRBV12-3/TRBV12-4	-	TRBJ2-2	TGTGCCAGCAGTTTCACAGGAGGCGGGGAGCTGTTTTTT	CASSFTGGGELFF
few	TRBV29-1	-	TRBJ1-1	TGCAGCGTTGAAGATTTTCAGGGTGGTGAAGCTTTCTTT	CSVEDFQGGEAFF
-	TRBV12-3/TRBV12-4	TRBD2	TRBJ2-3	TGTGCCAGCAGCCCCACCGGGACTAGCATCCGGGATACGCAGTATTTT	CASSPTGTSIRDTQYF
-	TRBV20-1	-	TRBJ2-2	TGCAGTGCTTCGGTTGGGGGGAACACCGGGGAGCTGTTTTTT	CSASVGGNTGELFF
few	TRBV12-3/TRBV12-4	-	TRBJ2-3	TGTGCCAGCTCTTTCTGGGGGGCTGTCCCAGATACGCAGTATTTT	CASSFWGAVPDTQYF
-	TRBV12-3/TRBV12-4	TRBD1	TRBJ2-7	TGTGCCAGCAGTCAACCTCGGACAGGGAGCTACGAGCAGTACTTC	CASSQPRTGSYEQYF
few	TRBV12-3/TRBV12-4	TRBD1	TRBJ1-1	TGTGCCAGCAGGCGGGGACAGGGAGAAACTGAAGCTTTCTTT	CASRRGQGETEAFF
-	TRBV28	-	TRBJ2-5	TGTGCCAGCAGTGTTTATCGGGTAGGAGAGACCCAGTACTTC	CASSVYRVGETQYF
-	TRBV7-3	TRBD2	TRBJ2-3	TGTGCCAGCAGCACTCCGAGAGCTCATAGCGGGGGGTCTAATACGCAGTATTTT	CASSTPRAHSGGSNTQYF
-	TRBV15	-	TRBJ2-5	TGTGCCACCAGCAGTAGATACCAAGAGACCCAGTACTTC	CATSSRYQETQYF
-	TRBV29-1	-	TRBJ1-1	TGCAGCGTTGAATTGTGGGCAGCTGAAGCTTTCTTT	CSVELWAAEAFF
-	TRBV6-2/TRBV6-3	-	TRBJ2-5	TGTGCCAGCAGTTATAGGGTTAGTGGAGAGACCCAGTACTTC	CASSYRVSGETQYF
-	TRBV6-5	-	TRBJ2-7	TGTGCCAGCAGTAAACAGGGAGATGTGGAGTACTTC	CASSKQGDVEYF
-	TRBV20-1	TRBD1	TRBJ2-3	TGCAGTGCCAGGACAGGGGGCGGGTTAGATACGCAGTATTTT	CSARTGGGLDTQYF